This T cell receptor beta chain stems from a study of blood T cell repertoires in COVID-19. Turning to the study itself: Both acute and convalescent COVID-19 samples were obtained from the United States, Italy and Spain.

The assay was immunoSEQ multiplex PCR, and TCRdb's table has in-frame clones only and misses some. The table records approximately 150,000 clones, more than 75% of them present only once. Specimen: peripheral blood. The receptor's source is a man between 65 and 85 years old with acute or convalescent COVID-19.

In nucleotides, the CDR3 is TGCGCCAGCAGCCCGCCACCGGGGACTAGCGGGCCAAATGAGCAGTTCTTC. Translation: CASSPPPGTSGPNEQFF. The V gene is TRBV4-1, the J gene TRBJ2-1; 12 nucleotides agree with TRBD2. J lost 7 bases, V lost 4 bases, and 11 bases had no gene match. CDR1 MGHRA and CDR2 YSYEKL come from the germline V gene. The CDR3 extends over 17 amino acids.